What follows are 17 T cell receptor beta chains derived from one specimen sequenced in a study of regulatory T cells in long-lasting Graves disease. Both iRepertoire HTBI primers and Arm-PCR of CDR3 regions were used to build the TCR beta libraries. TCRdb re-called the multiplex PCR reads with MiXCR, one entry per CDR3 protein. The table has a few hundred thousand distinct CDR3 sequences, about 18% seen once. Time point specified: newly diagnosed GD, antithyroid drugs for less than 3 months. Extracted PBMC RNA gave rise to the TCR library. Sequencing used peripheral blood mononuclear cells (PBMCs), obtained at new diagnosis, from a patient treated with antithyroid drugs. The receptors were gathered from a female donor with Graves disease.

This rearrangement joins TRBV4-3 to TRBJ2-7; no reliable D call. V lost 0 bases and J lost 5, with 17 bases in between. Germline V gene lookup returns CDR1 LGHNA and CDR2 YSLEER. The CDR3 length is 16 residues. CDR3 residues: CASSQEYPPLNNEQYF. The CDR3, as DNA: TGCGCCAGCAGCCAAGAGTACCCCCCCCTTAACAACGAGCAGTACTTC.

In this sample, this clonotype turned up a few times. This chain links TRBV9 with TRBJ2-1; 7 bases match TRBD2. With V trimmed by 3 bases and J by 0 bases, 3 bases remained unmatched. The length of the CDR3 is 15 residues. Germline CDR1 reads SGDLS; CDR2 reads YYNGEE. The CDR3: CASSGSGVSYNEQFF. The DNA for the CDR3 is TGTGCCAGCAGCGGGAGCGGGGTCTCCTACAATGAGCAGTTCTTC.

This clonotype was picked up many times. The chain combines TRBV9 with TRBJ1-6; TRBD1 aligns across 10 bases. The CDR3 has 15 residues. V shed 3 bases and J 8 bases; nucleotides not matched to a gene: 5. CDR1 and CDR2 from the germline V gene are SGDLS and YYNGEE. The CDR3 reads CASSGLGTGDSPLHF. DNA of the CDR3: TGTGCCAGCAGCGGGCTAGGGACAGGGGATTCACCCCTCCACTTT.

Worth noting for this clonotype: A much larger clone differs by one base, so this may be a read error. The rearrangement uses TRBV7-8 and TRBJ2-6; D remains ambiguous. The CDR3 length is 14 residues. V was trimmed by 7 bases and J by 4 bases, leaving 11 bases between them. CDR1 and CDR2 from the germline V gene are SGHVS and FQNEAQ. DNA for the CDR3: TGTGCCAGCACCCTGGGTTGGGGGGCCAACGTCCTGACTTTC. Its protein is CASTLGWGANVLTF.

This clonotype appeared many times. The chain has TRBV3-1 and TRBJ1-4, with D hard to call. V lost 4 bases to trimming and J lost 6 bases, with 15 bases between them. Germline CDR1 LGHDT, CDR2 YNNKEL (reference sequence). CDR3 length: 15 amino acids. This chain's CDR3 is CASSPTSLPDEKLFF. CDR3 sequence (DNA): TGTGCCAGCAGCCCGACATCCCTTCCCGATGAAAAACTGTTTTTT. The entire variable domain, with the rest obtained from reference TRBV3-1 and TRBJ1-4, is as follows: DTAVSQTPKYLVTQMGNDKSIKCEQNLGHDTMYWYKQDSKKFLKIMFSYNNKELIINETVPNRFSPKSPDKAHLNLHINSLELGDSAVYFCASSPTSLPDEKLFFGSGTQLSVL.

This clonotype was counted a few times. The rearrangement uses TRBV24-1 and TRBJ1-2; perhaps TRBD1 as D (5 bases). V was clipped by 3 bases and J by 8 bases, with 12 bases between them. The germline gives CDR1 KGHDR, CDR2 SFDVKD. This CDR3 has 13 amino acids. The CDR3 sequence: CATSDDSLWGYTF. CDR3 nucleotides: TGTGCCACCAGTGATGACAGTTTGTGGGGCTACACCTTC.

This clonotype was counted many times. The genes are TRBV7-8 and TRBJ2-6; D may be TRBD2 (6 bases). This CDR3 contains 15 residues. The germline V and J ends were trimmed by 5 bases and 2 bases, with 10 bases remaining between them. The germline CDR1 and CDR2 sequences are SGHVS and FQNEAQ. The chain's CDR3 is CASSLSGAGANVLTF. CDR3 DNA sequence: TGTGCCAGCAGCCTATCGGGGGCTGGGGCCAACGTCCTGACTTTC.

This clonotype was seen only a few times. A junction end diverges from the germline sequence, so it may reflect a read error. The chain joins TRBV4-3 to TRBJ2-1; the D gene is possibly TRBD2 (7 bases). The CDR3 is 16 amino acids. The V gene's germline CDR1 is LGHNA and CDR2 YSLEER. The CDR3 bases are TGCGCCAGCAGCCTGAGGGGGGCGGGAGATTTCAATGAGCAGTCCTTC. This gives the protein CASSLRGAGDFNEQSF.

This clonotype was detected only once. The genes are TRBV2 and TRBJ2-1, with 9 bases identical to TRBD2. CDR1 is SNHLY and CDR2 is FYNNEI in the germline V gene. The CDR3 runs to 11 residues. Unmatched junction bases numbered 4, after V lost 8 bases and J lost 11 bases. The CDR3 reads CASGPSGKQFF. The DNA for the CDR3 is TGTGCCAGCGGACCTAGCGGGAAGCAGTTCTTC.

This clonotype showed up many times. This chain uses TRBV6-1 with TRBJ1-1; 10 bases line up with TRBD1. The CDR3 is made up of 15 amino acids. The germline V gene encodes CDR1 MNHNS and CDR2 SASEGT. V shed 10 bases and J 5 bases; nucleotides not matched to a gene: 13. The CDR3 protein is CATLALGQGGTEAFF. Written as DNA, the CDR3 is TGTGCCACCTTGGCGTTAGGACAGGGGGGGACTGAAGCTTTCTTT.

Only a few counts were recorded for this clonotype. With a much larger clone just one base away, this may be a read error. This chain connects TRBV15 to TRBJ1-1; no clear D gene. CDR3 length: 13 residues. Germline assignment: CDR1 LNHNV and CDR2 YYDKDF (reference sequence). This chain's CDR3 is CATSITPDTEASF. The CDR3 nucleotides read TGTGCCACCAGCATAACACCTGACACTGAAGCTTCCTTT.

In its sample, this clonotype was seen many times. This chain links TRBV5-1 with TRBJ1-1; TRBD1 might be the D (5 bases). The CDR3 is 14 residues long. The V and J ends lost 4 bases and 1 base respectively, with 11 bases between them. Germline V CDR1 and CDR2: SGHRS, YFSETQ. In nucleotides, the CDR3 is TGCGCCAGCAGCATTACAGGAGCGAACACTGAAGCTTTCTTT. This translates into CASSITGANTEAFF.

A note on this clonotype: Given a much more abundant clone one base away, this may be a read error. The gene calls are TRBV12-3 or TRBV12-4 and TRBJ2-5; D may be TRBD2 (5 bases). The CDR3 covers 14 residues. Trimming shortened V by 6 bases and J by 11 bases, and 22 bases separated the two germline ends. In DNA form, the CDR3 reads TGTGCCAGCAGAATAGGGAGTTCCTACAATGAGCAGTACTTC. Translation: CASRIGSSYNEQYF.

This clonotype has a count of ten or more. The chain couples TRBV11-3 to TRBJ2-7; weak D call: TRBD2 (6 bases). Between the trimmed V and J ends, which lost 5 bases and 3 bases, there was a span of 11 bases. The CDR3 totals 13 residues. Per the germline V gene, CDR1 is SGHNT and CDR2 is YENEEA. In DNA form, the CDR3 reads TGTGCCAGCAGCACCGGACTAAACTACGAGCAGTACTTC. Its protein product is CASSTGLNYEQYF.

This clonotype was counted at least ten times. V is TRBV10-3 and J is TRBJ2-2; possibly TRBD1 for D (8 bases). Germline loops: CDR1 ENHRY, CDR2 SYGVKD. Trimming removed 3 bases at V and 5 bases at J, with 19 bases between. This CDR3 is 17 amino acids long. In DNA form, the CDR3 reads TGTGCCATCAGTGATAACAGGGGGAGACTAGCAACCGGGGAGCTGTTTTTT. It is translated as CAISDNRGRLATGELFF.

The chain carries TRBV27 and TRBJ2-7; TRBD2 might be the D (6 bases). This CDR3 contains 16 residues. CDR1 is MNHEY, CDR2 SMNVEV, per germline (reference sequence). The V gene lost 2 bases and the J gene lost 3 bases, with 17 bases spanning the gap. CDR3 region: CASSLGGGGDFYEQYF. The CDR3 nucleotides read TGTGCCAGCAGTTTAGGCGGAGGAGGGGATTTCTACGAGCAGTACTTC.

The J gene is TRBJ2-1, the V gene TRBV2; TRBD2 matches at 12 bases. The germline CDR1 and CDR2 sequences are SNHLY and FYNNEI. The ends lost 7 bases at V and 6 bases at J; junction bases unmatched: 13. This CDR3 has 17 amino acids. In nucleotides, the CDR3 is TGTGCCAGCAAAGATCAAACCGGGACTAGCGGGTTCAATGAGCAGTTCTTC. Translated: CASKDQTGTSGFNEQFF.